The T cell receptor beta chain under discussion was sequenced for a study of blood T cells in healthy people across ages. Study-wide context: About one barcoded beta molecule was captured per two T cells (by template switching).

This clonotype was recorded once. The antigen remains undetermined. One end of the junction does not line up with germline, which may come from a read error. The CDR3 has 14 amino acids. Study-level points and caveats: Unknown CMV status may confound age-related changes in expanded clones. Getting older went along with TCR beta diversity per million T cells dropping roughly linearly. Naive and antigen-experienced cells could not be conclusively compared, given unsorted PBMCs.

Then a second PCR, running about 6 to 12 cycles, was carried out with a sample-barcoded 5' primer and a J-beta primer mix. TCRdb itself ran the 5' RACE reads through MiXCR, one entry per CDR3 protein. The table records roughly 1.9 million distinct CDR3 sequences, approximately 39% of them present only once. Sequenced sample: blood. The chain joins TRBV12-3 or TRBV12-4 to TRBJ2-3, with D tentatively TRBD2 (5 bases). This clonotype was obtained from a human donor in good health. The CDR3 coding sequence is TGTGCCAGCAGTTTCCGTGGGAGCGCAGATACGGAGTATTTT. It specifies CASSFRGSADTEYF.